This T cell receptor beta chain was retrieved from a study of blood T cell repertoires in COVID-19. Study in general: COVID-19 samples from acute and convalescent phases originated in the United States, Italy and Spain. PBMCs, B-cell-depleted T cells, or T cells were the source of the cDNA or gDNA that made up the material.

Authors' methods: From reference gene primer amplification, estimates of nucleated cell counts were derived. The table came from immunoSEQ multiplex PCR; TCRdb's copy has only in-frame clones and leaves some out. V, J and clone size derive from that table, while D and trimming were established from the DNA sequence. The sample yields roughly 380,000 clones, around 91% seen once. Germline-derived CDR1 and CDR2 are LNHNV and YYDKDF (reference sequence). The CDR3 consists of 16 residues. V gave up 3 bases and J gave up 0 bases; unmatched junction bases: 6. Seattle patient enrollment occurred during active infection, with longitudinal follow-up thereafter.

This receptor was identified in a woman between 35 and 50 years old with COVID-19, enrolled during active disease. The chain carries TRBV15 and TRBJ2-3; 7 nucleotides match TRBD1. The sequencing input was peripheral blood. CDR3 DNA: TGTGCCACCAGCAGCGGGACAGCCACTAGCACAGATACGCAGTATTTT. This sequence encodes CATSSGTATSTDTQYF.